The next 11 T cell receptor beta chains were all read from a single sample in a study of OX40 agonist ivuxolimab in advanced cancers. The assay was immunoSEQ multiplex PCR, and TCRdb's table has in-frame clones only and misses some. The sample shows tens of thousands of clones, roughly 80% of them seen only once. The sample was CD4+ or CD8+ T cells sorted from blood, taken in a trial of the OX40 agonist ivuxolimab. The receptors were gathered from an adult with an advanced solid tumor such as melanoma, head and neck, liver or kidney cancer.

V and J are TRBV10-1 and TRBJ1-2; TRBD1 might be the D (5 bases). The CDR3 covers 12 residues. Germline CDR1 is WNHNN and CDR2 is SYGVQD (reference sequence). Trimming removed 7 bases at V and 8 bases at J, with 14 bases between. The CDR3 nucleotides are TGCGCCAGCACGTGTGGGGGTTGCGGCTACACCTTC. This sequence encodes CASTCGGCGYTF.

V is TRBV28 and J is TRBJ2-7, with 9 bases lining up with TRBD1. With V trimmed by 5 bases and J by 2 bases, 4 bases remained unmatched. The CDR3 has 14 amino acids. Germline CDR1 and CDR2: MDHEN and SYDVKM. The CDR3 DNA reads TGTGCCAGCAGTCCCGGACAGGGGCCCTACGAGCAGTACTTC. Translated: CASSPGQGPYEQYF.

This sequence joins TRBV5-6 and TRBJ2-5; 7 nucleotides agree with TRBD2. Looked up from germline, CDR1 is SGHDT and CDR2 is YYEEEE. Trimming at V came to 3 bases and at J to 5 bases, leaving 10 bases not matched to a gene. The CDR3 contains 15 residues. The CDR3 coding sequence is TGTGCCAGCAGCTGGGGAGGGACCCACGTTGAGACCCAGTACTTC. This sequence encodes CASSWGGTHVETQYF. The variable domain in full, completed from reference TRBV5-6 and TRBJ2-5, reads DAGVTQSPTHLIKTRGQQVTLRCSPKSGHDTVSWYQQALGQGPQFIFQYYEEEERQRGNFPDRFSGHQFPNYSSELNVNALLLGDSALYLCASSWGGTHVETQYFGPGTRLLVL.

The chain employs TRBV5-6 and TRBJ2-3; D is unresolved. The CDR3 contains 13 residues. V lost 0 bases and J lost 5, with 7 bases in between. Germline loops: CDR1 SGHDT, CDR2 YYEEEE. The CDR3 protein is CASSLAGEDTQYF. The CDR3 region has the DNA TGTGCCAGCAGCTTGGCCGGAGAAGATACGCAGTATTTT.

This clone is categorized as medium-sized. V gene TRBV6-4 combines with J gene TRBJ2-3, with D possibly TRBD2 on 7 matching bases. The ends were cut back, 0 bases at V and 1 base at J, with 11 bases in the middle. The CDR3 covers 16 residues. Germline V CDR1 and CDR2: MRHNA, SNTAGT. The CDR3 spells CASSDSRGGGTDTQYF. CDR3 nucleotide sequence: TGTGCCAGCAGTGACTCGAGGGGGGGCGGCACAGATACGCAGTATTTT.

The V and J genes are TRBV7-3 and TRBJ1-1, with a weak D call TRBD1 (5 bases). V shed 2 bases and J shed 11 bases, with 12 bases lying between them. This CDR3 has 12 amino acids. Per the germline V gene, CDR1 is SGHTA and CDR2 is FQGTGA. The CDR3 loop reads CASSLLGEPAFF. In DNA, the CDR3 is TGTGCCAGCAGCTTATTAGGGGAGCCGGCTTTCTTT.

The genes are TRBV5-6 and TRBJ1-2, with D possibly TRBD1 on 5 matching bases. Germline lookup yields CDR1 SGHDT and CDR2 YYEEEE. The CDR3 length is 15 residues. V was trimmed by 4 bases and J by 6 bases, leaving 19 bases between them. CDR3 sequence (DNA): TGTGCCAGCAGCCGGCCCCGGGGGACGACGGATGGCTACACCTTC. Amino acid sequence: CASSRPRGTTDGYTF.

The chain couples TRBV6-1 to TRBJ2-1; TRBD2 agrees at 10 bases. Looked up from germline, CDR1 is MNHNS and CDR2 is SASEGT. CDR3 length: 15 amino acids. V was clipped by 1 base and J by 9 bases; unmatched bases: 6. The CDR3 nucleotides read TGTGCCAGCAGTGAAGAAGCGGGAGGGGGGAGTGAGCAGTTCTTC. Protein sequence: CASSEEAGGGSEQFF.

V gene TRBV19 combines with J gene TRBJ1-1; D remains ambiguous. The germline gives CDR1 LNHDA, CDR2 SQIVND (reference sequence). The CDR3 totals 14 residues. The V and J ends lost 4 bases and 1 base respectively, with 10 bases between them. The CDR3, as DNA: TGTGCCAGTAGTAATCGCGGTTCGAACACTGAAGCTTTCTTT. It is translated as CASSNRGSNTEAFF.

The chain recombines TRBV29-1 with TRBJ2-3, with 14 bases that match TRBD2. The CDR3 consists of 21 residues. J lost 4 bases, V lost 1 base, and 19 bases had no gene match. The germline gives CDR1 SQVTM, CDR2 ANQGSEA. The CDR3 protein is CSVEVGPGLAGVPALADTQYF. For the CDR3, the DNA is TGCAGCGTTGAAGTGGGGCCGGGACTAGCGGGAGTCCCGGCCTTGGCAGATACGCAGTATTTT.

This clone was counted between two and nine times. This chain connects TRBV5-6 to TRBJ2-1, with 12 bases that match TRBD2. CDR3 length: 15 amino acids. The germline V gene encodes CDR1 SGHDT and CDR2 YYEEEE. Germline trimming cut 4 bases from V and 4 bases from J; bases unmatched to any gene: 3. As DNA, the CDR3 is TGTGCCAGCAGCCTGGGACTAGCGGGTTACAATGAGCAGTTCTTC. Protein: CASSLGLAGYNEQFF.